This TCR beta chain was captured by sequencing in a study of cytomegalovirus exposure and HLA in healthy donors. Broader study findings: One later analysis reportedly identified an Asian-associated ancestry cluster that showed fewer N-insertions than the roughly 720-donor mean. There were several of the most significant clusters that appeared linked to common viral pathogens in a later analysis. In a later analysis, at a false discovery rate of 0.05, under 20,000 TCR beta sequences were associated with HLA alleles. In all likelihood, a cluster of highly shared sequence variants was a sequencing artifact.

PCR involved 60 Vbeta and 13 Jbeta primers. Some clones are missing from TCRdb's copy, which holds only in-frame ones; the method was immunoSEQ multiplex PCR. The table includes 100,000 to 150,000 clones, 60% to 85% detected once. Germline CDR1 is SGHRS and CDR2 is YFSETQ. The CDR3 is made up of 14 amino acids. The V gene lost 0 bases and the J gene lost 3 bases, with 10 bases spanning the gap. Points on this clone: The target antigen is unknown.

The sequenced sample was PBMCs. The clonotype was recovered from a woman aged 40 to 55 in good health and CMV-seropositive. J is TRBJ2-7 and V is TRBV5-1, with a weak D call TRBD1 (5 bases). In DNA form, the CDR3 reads TGCGCCAGCAGCTTGGGGCAGGGTAACTACGAGCAGTACTTC. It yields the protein CASSLGQGNYEQYF. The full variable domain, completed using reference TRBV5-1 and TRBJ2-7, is KAGVTQTPRYLIKTRGQQVTLSCSPISGHRSVSWYQQTPGQGLQFLFEYFSETQRNKGNFPGRFSGRQFSNSRSEMNVSTLELGDSALYLCASSLGQGNYEQYFGPGTRLTVT.